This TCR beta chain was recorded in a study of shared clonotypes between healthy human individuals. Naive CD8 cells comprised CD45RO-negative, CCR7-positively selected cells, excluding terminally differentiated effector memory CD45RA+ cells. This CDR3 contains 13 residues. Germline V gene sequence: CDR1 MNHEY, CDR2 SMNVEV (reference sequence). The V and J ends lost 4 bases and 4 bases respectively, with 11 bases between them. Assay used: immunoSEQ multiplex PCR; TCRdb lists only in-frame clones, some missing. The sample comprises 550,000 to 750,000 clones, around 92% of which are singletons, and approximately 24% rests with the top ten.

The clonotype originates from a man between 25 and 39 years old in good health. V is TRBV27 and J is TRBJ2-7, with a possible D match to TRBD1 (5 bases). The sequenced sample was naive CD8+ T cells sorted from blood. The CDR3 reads CASSSDRWYEQYF. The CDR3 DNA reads TGTGCCAGCAGTTCAGACAGATGGTACGAGCAGTACTTC.